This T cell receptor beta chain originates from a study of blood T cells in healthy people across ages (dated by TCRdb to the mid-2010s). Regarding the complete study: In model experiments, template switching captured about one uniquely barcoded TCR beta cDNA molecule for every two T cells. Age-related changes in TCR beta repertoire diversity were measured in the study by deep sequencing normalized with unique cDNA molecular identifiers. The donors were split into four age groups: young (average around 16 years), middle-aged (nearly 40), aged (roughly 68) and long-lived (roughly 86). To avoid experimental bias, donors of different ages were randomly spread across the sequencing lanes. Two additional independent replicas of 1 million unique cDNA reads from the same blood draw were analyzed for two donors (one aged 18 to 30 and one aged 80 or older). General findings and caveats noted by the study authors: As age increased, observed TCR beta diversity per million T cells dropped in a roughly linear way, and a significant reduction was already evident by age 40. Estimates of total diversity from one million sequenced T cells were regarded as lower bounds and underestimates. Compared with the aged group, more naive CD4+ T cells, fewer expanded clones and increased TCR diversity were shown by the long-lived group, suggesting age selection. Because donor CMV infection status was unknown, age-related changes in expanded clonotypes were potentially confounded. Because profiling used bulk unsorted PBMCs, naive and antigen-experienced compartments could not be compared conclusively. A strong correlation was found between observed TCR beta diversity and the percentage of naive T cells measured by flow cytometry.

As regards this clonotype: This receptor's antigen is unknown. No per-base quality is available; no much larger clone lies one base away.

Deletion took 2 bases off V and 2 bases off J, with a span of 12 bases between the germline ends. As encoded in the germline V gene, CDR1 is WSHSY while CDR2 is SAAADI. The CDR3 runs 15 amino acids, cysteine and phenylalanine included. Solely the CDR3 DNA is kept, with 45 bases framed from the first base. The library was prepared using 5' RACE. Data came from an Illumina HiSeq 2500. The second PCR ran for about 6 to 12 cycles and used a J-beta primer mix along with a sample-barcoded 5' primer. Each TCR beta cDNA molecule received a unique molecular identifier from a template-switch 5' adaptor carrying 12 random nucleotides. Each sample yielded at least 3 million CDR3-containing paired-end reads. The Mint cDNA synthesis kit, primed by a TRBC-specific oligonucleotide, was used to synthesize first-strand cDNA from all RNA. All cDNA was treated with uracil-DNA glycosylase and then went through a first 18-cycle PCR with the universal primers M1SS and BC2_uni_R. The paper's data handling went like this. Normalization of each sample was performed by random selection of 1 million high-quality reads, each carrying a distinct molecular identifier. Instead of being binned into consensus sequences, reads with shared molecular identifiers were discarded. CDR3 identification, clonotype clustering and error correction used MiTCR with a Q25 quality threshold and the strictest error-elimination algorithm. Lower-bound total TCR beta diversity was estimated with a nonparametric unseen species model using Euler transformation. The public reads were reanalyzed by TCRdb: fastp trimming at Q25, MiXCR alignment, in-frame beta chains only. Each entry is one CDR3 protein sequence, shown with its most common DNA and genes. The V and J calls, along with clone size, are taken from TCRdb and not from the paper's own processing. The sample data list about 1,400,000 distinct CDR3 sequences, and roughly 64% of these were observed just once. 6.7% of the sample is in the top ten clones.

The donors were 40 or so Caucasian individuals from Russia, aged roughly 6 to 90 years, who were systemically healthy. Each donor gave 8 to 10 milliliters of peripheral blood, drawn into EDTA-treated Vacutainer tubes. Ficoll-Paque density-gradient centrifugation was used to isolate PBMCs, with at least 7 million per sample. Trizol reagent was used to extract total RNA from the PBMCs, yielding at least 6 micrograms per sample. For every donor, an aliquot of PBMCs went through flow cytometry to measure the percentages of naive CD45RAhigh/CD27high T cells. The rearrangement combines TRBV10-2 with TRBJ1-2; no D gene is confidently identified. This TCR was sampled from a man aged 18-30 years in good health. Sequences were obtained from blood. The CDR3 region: CASSERTGENYGYTF. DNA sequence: TGCGCCAGCAGTGAGCGGACTGGGGAAAACTATGGCTACACCTTC.